One and the same sample provided the 30 T cell receptor beta chains below, sequenced in a study of blood T cell repertoires in COVID-19. Repertoires were generated with immunoSEQ multiplex PCR, while TCRdb's copy carries only in-frame clones and drops some. The table includes fewer than 250,000 clones, about nine tenths detected once. The source material was peripheral blood. These receptors were collected from a woman aged 60-70 years with acute or convalescent COVID-19.

The chain uses TRBV30 and TRBJ2-2; 7 nucleotides align to TRBD1. With V trimmed by 3 bases and J by 1 base, 11 bases remained unmatched. Germline V lookup: CDR1 GTSNPN, CDR2 SVGIG (reference sequence). The CDR3 contains 17 residues. Here the CDR3 DNA reads TGTGCCTGGAGGCTACCTCCTAGGACAGGGAACACCGGGGAGCTGTTTTTT. This sequence encodes CAWRLPPRTGNTGELFF.

The CDR3 bases are TGCGCCAGCAGCCCAACCGACAGGGCCTATCAGCCCCAGCATTTT. As protein: CASSPTDRAYQPQHF. This rearrangement joins TRBV4-3 to TRBJ1-5; 7 positions agree with TRBD1. The CDR3 is 15 amino acids. The V gene end was trimmed by 4 bases and the J gene end by 5 bases; junction bases not matched to a gene: 8. The germline gives CDR1 LGHNA, CDR2 YSLEER.

CDR3 protein: CASSPGGLGTNTEAFF. As DNA, the CDR3 is TGTGCCAGCAGCCCCGGGGGGTTGGGGACCAACACTGAAGCTTTCTTT. The V gene is TRBV6-2 or TRBV6-3, the J gene TRBJ1-1, with D possibly matching TRBD1 (5 bases). Germline V gene lookup returns CDR1 MNHEY and CDR2 SVGEGT. CDR3 length equals 16 residues. Between the trimmed V and J ends, which lost 6 bases and 2 bases, there was a span of 19 bases.

CDR3 bases: TGTGCCAGCAGCCCTCAGGGCGGGGGTGAAAAACTGTTTTTT. Translation: CASSPQGGGEKLFF. The chain is built from TRBV7-9 and TRBJ1-4; weak D call: TRBD1 (5 bases). Germline V gene lookup returns CDR1 SEHNR and CDR2 FQNEAQ (reference sequence). This CDR3 comprises 14 residues. V lost 5 bases to trimming and J lost 7 bases, with 14 bases between them.

The chain couples TRBV10-3 to TRBJ1-6; D is perhaps TRBD1 (5 bases). This CDR3 is built from 15 residues. Trimming cost V 0 bases and J 9 bases, with 12 bases left between them. Per germline, CDR1 ENHRY and CDR2 SYGVKD. CDR3 bases: TGTGCCATCAGTGAGTCAGGCCAGGGTGCTTCACCCCTCCACTTT. This sequence encodes CAISESGQGASPLHF.

The V and J genes are TRBV28 and TRBJ1-5, with D hard to call. V lost 6 bases, J lost 0 bases, and 18 bases lay in between. This CDR3 comprises 17 residues. CDR1 and CDR2 (germline): MDHEN, SYDVKM. The CDR3 is CASSSGGHGYSNQPQHF. The CDR3, as DNA: TGTGCCAGCAGCTCCGGAGGGCACGGGTATAGCAATCAGCCCCAGCATTTT.

The gene calls are TRBV9 and TRBJ2-1; D gene uncertain. The germline V and J ends were trimmed by 4 bases and 6 bases, with 11 bases remaining between them. The germline CDR1 and CDR2 sequences are SGDLS and YYNGEE. CDR3 length: 13 amino acids. As DNA, the CDR3 is TGTGCCAGCAGCCCAACGGTCGGCAATGAGCAGTTCTTC. Translated: CASSPTVGNEQFF.

This clone was seen more than once but under ten times. The V call is TRBV3-1 (or the pseudogene TRBV3-2), the J call TRBJ1-5; D gene uncertain. The CDR3 totals 13 residues. Between the trimmed V and J ends, which lost 4 bases and 1 base, there was a span of 5 bases. Per the germline V gene, CDR1 is LGHDT and CDR2 is YNNKEL (reference sequence). The CDR3 spells CASSLSSNQPQHF. DNA of the CDR3: TGTGCCAGCAGCCTGTCAAGCAATCAGCCCCAGCATTTT.

The gene calls are TRBV3-1 (or the pseudogene TRBV3-2) and TRBJ2-5; D perhaps matches TRBD2 (5 bases). Trimming took off 0 bases at V and 5 bases at J, with 13 bases between the two ends. In germline, CDR1 is LGHDT, CDR2 YNNKEL (reference sequence). The CDR3 runs to 15 residues. The chain's CDR3 is CASSQDLVRGETQYF. The CDR3 bases are TGTGCCAGCAGCCAAGATCTAGTGCGCGGGGAGACCCAGTACTTC.

The J gene is TRBJ2-7, the V gene TRBV20-1; 8 bases are shared with TRBD2. V dropped 3 bases and J dropped 5; count of bases not matched to a gene: 9. The CDR3 contains 14 residues. Germline V lookup: CDR1 DFQATT, CDR2 SNEGSKA (reference sequence). DNA for the CDR3: TGCAGTGCTAGTTTTGCGGCGGGAGGTAACGAGCAGTACTTC. It yields the protein CSASFAAGGNEQYF.

This chain uses TRBV21-1 with TRBJ2-5; the table's D call of TRBD2 was not tested on the DNA. TRBV21-1 represents a pseudogene. The CDR3 has 17 residues. The CDR3 DNA is TGTGCCAGCAGTGATGGTCCGACTAGCGGGGGTAAGGAGACCCAGTACTTC. Translating gives CASSDGPTSGGKETQYF.

J is TRBJ2-3 and V is TRBV5-6, with a weak D call TRBD1 (5 bases). The CDR3 covers 16 residues. V was clipped by 2 bases and J by 1 base, with 14 bases between them. The V gene's germline CDR1 is SGHDT and CDR2 YYEEEE. This chain's CDR3 is CASSFPLGAGTDTQYF. CDR3 bases: TGTGCCAGCAGCTTTCCTCTAGGGGCTGGCACAGATACGCAGTATTTT.

This chain connects TRBV7-9 to TRBJ2-5; 7 nucleotides line up with TRBD2. Trimming cost V 4 bases and J 1 base; bases outside gene matches: 6. The CDR3 runs to 15 residues. Per the germline V gene, CDR1 is SEHNR and CDR2 is FQNEAQ (reference sequence). As DNA, the CDR3 is TGTGCCAGCAGCTATACCACGGGGGGCCAAGAGACCCAGTACTTC. Translation gives CASSYTTGGQETQYF.

Here the CDR3 reads CASSIQENTEAFF. In nucleotides, the CDR3 is TGTGCCAGCAGCATACAAGAGAACACTGAAGCTTTCTTT. The chain uses TRBV7-2 and TRBJ1-1; D gene unclear. This CDR3 has 13 amino acids. V was shortened by 5 bases and J by 1 base, with 8 bases between the two germline ends. CDR1 is SGHTA, CDR2 FQGNSA, per germline.

The genes are TRBV7-2 and TRBJ2-3; a possible D gene is TRBD2 (6 bases). From germline, CDR1 is SGHTA and CDR2 FQGNSA. V was cut by 5 bases and J by 0 bases, with 12 bases left in between. This CDR3 has 15 residues. The CDR3 loop is CASSPAGLSTDTQYF. The DNA of the CDR3 is TGTGCCAGCAGCCCAGCGGGCTTGAGCACAGATACGCAGTATTTT.

This clone was recorded a few times. The gene calls are TRBV7-9 and TRBJ1-1; D remains ambiguous. Deletions cut 5 bases from V and 1 base from J, with 11 bases between. Germline V lookup: CDR1 SEHNR, CDR2 FQNEAQ (reference sequence). The CDR3 spans 14 residues. DNA of the CDR3: TGTGCCAGCAGCCTACTCCAGGAGAACACTGAAGCTTTCTTT. As protein: CASSLLQENTEAFF.

The chain joins TRBV5-8 to TRBJ2-7, with D maybe TRBD1 (5 bases). From germline, CDR1 is SGHTS and CDR2 YDEGEE. The CDR3 totals 15 residues. The germline V and J ends were trimmed by 0 bases and 4 bases, with 14 bases remaining between them. The chain's CDR3 is CASSLAVGHLYEQYF. The CDR3 nucleotides read TGTGCCAGCAGCTTGGCAGTTGGACACTTATACGAGCAGTACTTC.

The rearrangement links TRBV6-5 to TRBJ1-5; D not resolved. The length of the CDR3 is 13 residues. Germline V gene sequence: CDR1 MNHEY, CDR2 SVGAGI. Deletions cut 4 bases from V and 3 bases from J, with 7 bases between. CDR3 protein: CASSLQYNQPQHF. CDR3 DNA sequence: TGTGCCAGCAGTTTACAGTACAATCAGCCCCAGCATTTT.

This clone was detected only once. Distinct nucleotide sequences in the sample also encode this CDR3. The chain links TRBV6-5 to TRBJ1-2; no clear D gene. CDR1 is MNHEY, CDR2 SVGAGI, per germline. The V end was cut by 6 bases, the J end by 3 bases, with 8 bases between. The CDR3 length is 12 residues. In DNA, the CDR3 is TGTGCCAGCAGGGGAGTTGACTATGGCTACACCTTC. This sequence encodes CASRGVDYGYTF.

The chain combines TRBV9 with TRBJ1-5, with D perhaps TRBD1 (5 bases). This CDR3 comprises 13 residues. Trimming stripped 3 bases from V and 6 bases from J, with 10 bases between. CDR1 and CDR2 from the germline V gene are SGDLS and YYNGEE. The CDR3 protein is CASSAAGSQPQHF. Here the CDR3 DNA reads TGTGCCAGCAGCGCAGCAGGGTCTCAGCCCCAGCATTTT.

V gene TRBV18 combines with J gene TRBJ1-1; no clear D. There are 11 residues in the CDR3. Germline V gene lookup returns CDR1 KGHSH and CDR2 LQKENI. V was shortened by 3 bases and J by 4 bases, with 3 bases between the two germline ends. The DNA for the CDR3 is TGTGCCAGCTCACCCGGCACTGAAGCTTTCTTT. Residues: CASSPGTEAFF.

The V call is TRBV28, the J call TRBJ2-7; TRBD2 is a possible D gene (7 bases). Trimming removed 3 bases at V and 5 bases at J, with 17 bases between. Germline loops: CDR1 MDHEN, CDR2 SYDVKM. The CDR3 has 15 amino acids. The CDR3 DNA follows: TGTGCCAGCAGTTTCCGGGGGGCCGGTATCCACGAGCAGTACTTC. This encodes CASSFRGAGIHEQYF.

The J gene is TRBJ2-7, the V gene TRBV28, with 7 bases matching TRBD1. Per the germline V gene, CDR1 is MDHEN and CDR2 is SYDVKM. V was pared by 1 base and J by 1 base, with 10 bases of the junction left unmatched. The CDR3 length is 17 residues. The CDR3 DNA sequence: TGTGCCAGCAGTTTATTTTCGGAAGGGACAGTTTCCTACGAGCAGTACTTC. Encoded protein: CASSLFSEGTVSYEQYF.

In this sample, this clone turned up once. The rearrangement uses TRBV5-6 and TRBJ1-1, with 8 bases lining up with TRBD1. Germline values: CDR1 SGHDT, CDR2 YYEEEE. V dropped 5 bases and J dropped 4; count of bases not matched to a gene: 4. CDR3 length equals 13 residues. The CDR3 nucleotides read TGTGCCAGCAGTTGGGACAGGCGCACTGAAGCTTTCTTT. It specifies CASSWDRRTEAFF.

This rearrangement joins TRBV19 to TRBJ2-3; 7 nucleotides match TRBD1. The CDR3 is made up of 16 amino acids. Germline-derived CDR1 and CDR2 are LNHDA and SQIVND (reference sequence). The trim removed 2 bases at V and 3 bases at J, leaving 8 bases unmatched. DNA for the CDR3: TGTGCCAGTAGTATAATGGCAGGGGGACAGACAGATACGCAGTATTTT. Translating gives CASSIMAGGQTDTQYF. The full variable domain, rest sourced from reference TRBV19 and TRBJ2-3, is DGGITQSPKYLFRKEGQNVTLSCEQNLNHDAMYWYRQDPGQGLRLIYYSQIVNDFQKGDIAEGYSVSREKKESFPLTVTSAQKNPTAFYLCASSIMAGGQTDTQYFGPGTRLTVL.

This chain uses TRBV19 with TRBJ2-7; 9 bases agree with TRBD1. The CDR3 contains 15 residues. Per germline, CDR1 LNHDA and CDR2 SQIVND (reference sequence). The junction had 5 bases not matched to a gene; V was cut back by 5 bases and J by 0 bases. In DNA, the CDR3 is TGTGCCAGTAGTGTGGACAGGGGCTACTCCTACGAGCAGTACTTC. Its translation: CASSVDRGYSYEQYF. The entire variable domain, with the rest obtained from reference TRBV19 and TRBJ2-7, is as follows: DGGITQSPKYLFRKEGQNVTLSCEQNLNHDAMYWYRQDPGQGLRLIYYSQIVNDFQKGDIAEGYSVSREKKESFPLTVTSAQKNPTAFYLCASSVDRGYSYEQYFGPGTRLTVT.

V gene TRBV5-1 combines with J gene TRBJ2-1; D perhaps matches TRBD1 (6 bases). CDR1 is SGHRS, CDR2 YFSETQ, per germline. Trimming left V 0 bases short and J 4 bases short, with 8 bases between. The CDR3 runs 14 residues. The CDR3 region has the DNA TGCGCCAGCAGCTTGGGTCAGGGGTACAATGAGCAGTTCTTC. Its translation: CASSLGQGYNEQFF.

This rearrangement joins TRBV11-2 to TRBJ1-3, with TRBD1 as a possible D gene (6 bases). Germline CDR1 reads SGHAT; CDR2 reads FQNNGV. The CDR3 covers 15 residues. Trimming pared 5 bases from V and 5 bases from J, leaving 16 bases between. CDR3: CASSPGQILRNTIYF. The CDR3 DNA is TGTGCCAGCAGCCCCGGACAGATACTTCGAAACACCATATATTTT. Complete variable domain (other parts from reference TRBV11-2 and TRBJ1-3): EAGVAQSPRYKIIEKRQSVAFWCNPISGHATLYWYQQILGQGPKLLIQFQNNGVVDDSQLPKDRFSAERLKGVDSTLKIQPAKLEDSAVYLCASSPGQILRNTIYFGEGSWLTVV.

The chain joins TRBV6-6 to TRBJ2-3, with D maybe TRBD2 (6 bases). Between the trimmed V and J ends, which lost 1 base and 6 bases, there was a span of 8 bases. In germline, CDR1 is MNHNY, CDR2 SVGAGI (reference sequence). This CDR3 is 13 amino acids long. Here the CDR3 DNA reads TGTGCCAGCAGTTACTTGACTAGTGATACGCAGTATTTT. As protein: CASSYLTSDTQYF.

The chain links TRBV6-6 to TRBJ1-2; a weak D match, TRBD1 (5 bases). The CDR3 totals 14 residues. CDR1 and CDR2 from the germline V gene are MNHNY and SVGAGI (reference sequence). Trimming removed 2 bases from V and 4 bases from J, with 11 bases in between. CDR3 sequence reads: CASSYTDMIYGYTF. In DNA, the CDR3 is TGTGCCAGCAGTTACACGGACATGATCTATGGCTACACCTTC.